The rows below give T cell receptor beta chains drawn from one sample of a study of blood T cell repertoires in COVID-19. Using immunoSEQ multiplex PCR, the repertoire was profiled, and TCRdb retains in-frame clones only, with some absent. The sample records a few hundred thousand clones, 80% to 90% being singletons. Specimen: peripheral blood. These receptors all stem from a woman aged 40 to 49 who had recovered from COVID-19. Each CDR3 is given with its conserved first and last residue. The D gene is left open where the match is weak. Not all rows give a size; the values are once, few, many and, for expanded clones, a class.

size	V	D	J	CDR3	DNA
once	TRBV19	.	TRBJ2-4	CASSISSKNIQYF	TGTGCCAGTAGTATTTCCTCCAAAAACATTCAGTACTTC
.	TRBV9	.	TRBJ2-2	CASSVGLNTGELFF	TGTGCCAGCAGCGTAGGACTGAACACCGGGGAGCTGTTTTTT
.	TRBV5-6	TRBD1	TRBJ2-7	CASSRTGQGLYEQYF	TGTGCCAGCAGTCGCACGGGACAGGGTCTCTACGAGCAGTACTTC
.	TRBV5-8	.	TRBJ1-4	CASRPRGGREKLFF	TGTGCCAGCAGACCCCGCGGCGGTAGGGAAAAACTGTTTTTT
.	TRBV6-5	.	TRBJ2-7	CASSYGAGTYEQYF	TGTGCCAGCAGTTACGGCGCGGGGACCTACGAGCAGTACTTC
.	TRBV4-1	.	TRBJ2-7	CASSQGADYEQYF	TGCGCCAGCAGCCAAGGGGCAGACTACGAGCAGTACTTC
.	TRBV19	.	TRBJ1-2	CASTPSVERGGYGYTF	TGTGCCAGTACCCCGAGCGTGGAGCGGGGGGGGTATGGCTACACCTTC
.	TRBV29-1	.	TRBJ2-2	CSVESVRDTGELFF	TGCAGCGTTGAATCGGTTCGGGACACCGGGGAGCTGTTTTTT
.	TRBV12-3/TRBV12-4	TRBD1	TRBJ1-2	CASSVDRSYGYTF	TGTGCCAGCAGTGTGGACAGGAGCTATGGCTACACCTTC
.	TRBV2	.	TRBJ2-1	CASRQQLGEQFF	TGTGCCAGCAGACAACAGTTGGGTGAGCAGTTCTTC
.	TRBV12-5	.	TRBJ2-1	CASGLVLSTDSSYNEQFF	TGTGCTAGTGGTTTGGTTTTATCGACAGACTCCTCCTACAATGAGCAGTTCTTC
.	TRBV19	.	TRBJ2-5	CASSSRPGGTETQYF	TGTGCCAGTAGTAGCCGACCGGGTGGTACGGAGACCCAGTACTTC
.	TRBV25-1	.	TRBJ1-2	CASGVGAGYGYTF	TGTGCCAGCGGGGTTGGGGCCGGCTATGGCTACACCTTC
.	TRBV3-1/TRBV3-2	.	TRBJ1-2	CASSQGGGPTYGYTF	TGTGCCAGCAGCCAAGGGGGGGGTCCAACTTATGGCTACACCTTC
.	TRBV5-1	TRBD1	TRBJ1-1	CASSLVSGTGRNSEAFF	TGCGCCAGCAGCTTGGTTTCTGGGACAGGGAGAAATTCTGAAGCTTTCTTT
.	TRBV9	TRBD2	TRBJ2-7	CASSVSGTSLVHEQYF	TGTGCCAGCAGCGTATCCGGGACTAGCCTCGTCCACGAGCAGTACTTC
.	TRBV28	.	TRBJ1-5	CASSTTISRHF	TGTGCCAGCAGTACCACTATCAGTAGGCATTTT
.	TRBV5-1	.	TRBJ2-2	CASSLDRPNTGELFF	TGCGCCAGCAGCTTGGACAGGCCGAACACCGGGGAGCTGTTTTTT
.	TRBV2	TRBD1	TRBJ1-1	CASSPGQGFTEAFF	TGTGCCAGCAGTCCGGGACAGGGGTTCACTGAAGCTTTCTTT
.	TRBV11-2	TRBD2	TRBJ2-1	CASASKLAGVNEQFF	TGTGCCAGCGCGTCCAAACTAGCGGGAGTCAATGAGCAGTTCTTC
.	TRBV5-1	TRBD2	TRBJ2-3	CASSVGRGDSFTDTQYF	TGCGCCAGCAGTGTGGGTCGGGGGGACTCCTTCACAGATACGCAGTATTTT
few	TRBV9	TRBD1	TRBJ2-7	CASSVDLQGAYEQYF	TGTGCCAGCAGCGTAGATCTGCAGGGGGCGTACGAGCAGTACTTC
few	TRBV27	.	TRBJ2-7	CASKKTGPTTEQYF	TGTGCCAGCAAAAAAACAGGGCCTACCACCGAGCAGTACTTC
.	TRBV25-1	TRBD1	TRBJ2-1	CASSEGQGSYNEQFF	TGTGCCAGCAGTGAGGGACAGGGATCCTACAATGAGCAGTTCTTC
.	TRBV7-9	.	TRBJ1-1	CASSRIAEFEAFF	TGTGCCAGCAGTCGAATAGCGGAATTTGAAGCTTTCTTT
.	TRBV10-3	TRBD1	TRBJ1-6	CAIGFQGGLSPLHF	TGTGCCATCGGTTTTCAAGGGGGCCTTTCACCCCTCCACTTT
once	TRBV19	TRBD1	TRBJ1-2	CASTPDRVGYTF	TGTGCCAGTACCCCGGACAGGGTTGGCTACACCTTC
.	TRBV6-6	TRBD1	TRBJ1-4	CASSFGTGGDEKLFF	TGTGCCAGCAGTTTCGGGACAGGGGGCGATGAAAAACTGTTTTTT
.	TRBV7-9	.	TRBJ2-4	CASSLERSGRHIQYF	TGTGCCAGCAGCTTAGAACGGTCAGGGCGGCACATTCAGTACTTC
.	TRBV6-2/TRBV6-3	TRBD1	TRBJ1-5	CASSTVRSGGAQPQHF	TGTGCCAGCAGTACGGTGCGGTCAGGGGGCGCGCAGCCCCAGCATTTT
.	TRBV11-2	TRBD1	TRBJ1-1	CASSLRGTGGRTEAFF	TGTGCCAGCAGCTTAAGAGGGACAGGGGGCCGGACTGAAGCTTTCTTT
.	TRBV11-3	TRBD1	TRBJ1-3	CASSLRGQRGTGNTIYF	TGTGCCAGCAGCTTAAGGGGACAGCGCGGTACTGGAAACACCATATATTTT
.	TRBV7-3	.	TRBJ1-2	CASSLKAATYGYTF	TGTGCCAGCAGCTTAAAGGCGGCCACCTATGGCTACACCTTC
.	TRBV5-4	.	TRBJ2-3	CASSLPGLTSTDTQYF	TGTGCCAGCAGCTTGCCGGGTCTGACTAGCACAGATACGCAGTATTTT
.	TRBV20-1	.	TRBJ2-7	CSASKVGQYF	TGCAGTGCTAGTAAAGTCGGGCAGTACTTC
.	TRBV7-2	TRBD1	TRBJ2-4	CASSAGTVLAKNIQYF	TGTGCCAGCAGCGCCGGGACAGTTCTAGCCAAAAACATTCAGTACTTC
.	TRBV2	TRBD1	TRBJ1-4	CASSPQGVSEKLFF	TGTGCCAGCAGTCCTCAGGGGGTTAGTGAAAAACTGTTTTTT
.	TRBV11-2	.	TRBJ1-1	CASSPIGNTEAFF	TGTGCCAGCAGCCCAATCGGGAACACTGAAGCTTTCTTT
.	TRBV10-2	TRBD2	TRBJ2-7	CASLWAGGQTYEQYF	TGCGCCAGCTTGTGGGCGGGGGGGCAGACCTACGAGCAGTACTTC
.	TRBV12-3/TRBV12-4	TRBD1	TRBJ2-2	CASTRTGSGELFF	TGTGCCAGCACCCGGACAGGGTCCGGGGAGCTGTTTTTT
.	TRBV5-1	TRBD1	TRBJ2-5	CASSSLLRQGETQYF	TGCGCCAGCAGCTCACTGTTAAGACAGGGGGAGACCCAGTACTTC
once	TRBV2	TRBD2	TRBJ2-5	CASTRGLAGGWEETQYF	TGTGCCAGCACCAGAGGACTAGCGGGGGGTTGGGAAGAGACCCAGTACTTC
.	TRBV19	TRBD1	TRBJ1-1	CASSMRGEGTGRDTEAFF	TGTGCCAGTAGTATGAGGGGGGAAGGGACAGGCCGTGACACTGAAGCTTTCTTT
.	TRBV13	TRBD1	TRBJ2-5	CASSTSFRGQGDEETQYF	TGTGCCAGCAGCACGTCTTTTCGCGGACAGGGGGATGAAGAGACCCAGTACTTC
.	TRBV19	TRBD2	TRBJ2-1	CASSNSGLAGEQFF	TGTGCCAGTAGTAACTCGGGACTAGCAGGTGAGCAGTTCTTC
.	TRBV12-3/TRBV12-4	.	TRBJ1-2	CASSPYRTNGYTF	TGTGCCAGCAGCCCCTACAGAACAAATGGCTACACCTTC
.	TRBV28	TRBD2	TRBJ2-7	CATGTSSYEQYF	TGTGCCACCGGGACTAGCTCCTACGAGCAGTACTTC
.	TRBV5-1	.	TRBJ2-3	CASSLGTRGSTDTQYF	TGCGCCAGCAGCTTGGGGACAAGAGGTAGCACAGATACGCAGTATTTT
.	TRBV28	.	TRBJ1-5	CASSPSRGLNQPQHF	TGTGCCAGCAGCCCTTCCAGGGGTCTCAATCAGCCCCAGCATTTT
.	TRBV30	.	TRBJ2-1	CAWEASSYNEQFF	TGTGCCTGGGAAGCTAGCTCCTACAATGAGCAGTTCTTC
.	TRBV19	.	TRBJ2-1	CASSIVGGYGVEQFF	TGTGCCAGTAGTATAGTTGGGGGGTATGGGGTCGAGCAGTTCTTC
.	TRBV5-1	.	TRBJ2-7	CASSPGLLPSYEQYF	TGCGCCAGCAGCCCGGGACTCCTTCCCTCCTACGAGCAGTACTTC
.	TRBV7-2	.	TRBJ1-1	CASSLLVGTEAFF	TGTGCCAGCAGCCTCCTAGTGGGCACTGAAGCTTTCTTT
.	TRBV29-1	.	TRBJ1-1	CSVEEGRPEAFF	TGCAGCGTTGAAGAAGGCAGGCCTGAAGCTTTCTTT
few	TRBV7-9	.	TRBJ2-7	CASSSLYDEQYF	TGTGCCAGCAGCTCTCTATATGACGAGCAGTACTTC
.	TRBV7-8	TRBD2	TRBJ2-3	CASSLHERESIGGTDTQYF	TGTGCCAGCAGCTTACACGAGCGGGAGTCCATAGGTGGCACAGATACGCAGTATTTT
.	TRBV3-1/TRBV3-2	.	TRBJ1-3	CASSQVSGNTIYF	TGTGCCAGCAGCCAAGTGAGTGGAAACACCATATATTTT
.	TRBV5-1	.	TRBJ2-2	CASEAPSLHGELFF	TGCGCCAGCGAAGCTCCCTCCCTTCACGGGGAGCTGTTTTTT
.	TRBV13	.	TRBJ1-4	CASSSTGLVADEKLFF	TGTGCCAGCAGCTCCACAGGGTTAGTGGCGGATGAAAAACTGTTTTTT
.	TRBV27	.	TRBJ1-5	CARPLGGNQPQHF	TGTGCCCGGCCCTTAGGAGGTAATCAGCCCCAGCATTTT